This T cell receptor (beta chain) is from a study of CD8 T cells in Susac syndrome (dated by TCRdb to the late 2010s). About the study as a whole: Whether CD8+ T cell activation and differentiation in Susac syndrome was antigen driven was tested using repertoire sequencing. The clonality of the CD8+ T cell repertoire was compared across approximately eleven healthy donors, around 14 Susac syndrome patients and around 16 multiple sclerosis patients.

The germline V gene sets CDR1 to SGHTA and CDR2 to FQGNSA. From cysteine to phenylalanine, the CDR3 is 14 amino acids long. Only the CDR3 part of the read is kept: 42 bases, read in frame from the first base. The trim is 4 bases for V and 4 bases for J, with a gap of 14 bases between the germline ends. RNA was extracted using the RNeasy kit, and about 0.5 to 1 microgram was reverse transcribed with random hexamers. The immunoSEQ multiplex PCR assay, which covers 54 Vbeta and 13 Jbeta segments, was used to amplify TCR beta CDR3 regions. Bias from PCR amplification was corrected by using a synthetic template baseline for primer optimization and for computational correction. For the original study's pipeline: Reads were assigned to V, D and J genes according to IMGT and analyzed in immunoSEQ Analyzer, with only productive sequences retained. To calculate clonality, Shannon entropy was normalized by log2 of the number of productive unique sequences and then subtracted from one. For each patient and control, public and private clones were evaluated among the 100 most prevalent clones. Susac-specific clones were defined as absent from healthy and MS cohorts, some 1,000 published viral clones and other ImmuneACCESS disease sequences. The public reads were reanalyzed by TCRdb: fastp trimming at Q25, MiXCR alignment, in-frame beta chains only. Entries are consolidated by CDR3 protein sequence, retaining the most common genes and DNA. For this entry, the V and J calls and clone size follow TCRdb and not the study's own pipeline. Across this sample there are more than 70,000 distinct CDR3 sequences, with 85% to 95% seen only once. The ten largest clones take up roughly 0.3% of the sample.

Concerning this clonotype itself: Its antigen specificity is not known. The sample holds no much larger clone one base away, and base qualities are not on file.

The study at large found these results: The study acknowledged that relatively few individuals were included in the TCR sequencing and HLA analysis.

Peripheral blood CD8+ and CD4+ T cells from healthy donors, Susac syndrome patients and multiple sclerosis patients were profiled using high-throughput TCR beta sequencing. Healthy donors were age- and sex-matched controls. Bulk CD8+ and CD4+ T cells were purified magnetically by negative isolation, whereas CD8+ TEMRA cells were enriched by FACS. Blood was collected in EDTA tubes and processed within 24 hours, with PBMCs isolated through density gradient centrifugation. PBMCs destined for TCR sequencing were cryopreserved in liquid nitrogen and later thawed in a 37 °C water bath. The sorted or isolated CD4+, CD8+ and CD8+ TEMRA cells reached a purity of at least 90%.

The chain couples TRBV7-2 to TRBJ2-7; the D segment is perhaps TRBD1 or TRBD2, each sharing 5 matched bases. The origin of this receptor is a human donor in good health. The sequencing input was CD8+ T cells from PBMCs. The CDR3 corresponds to CASSSVGDGYEQYF. The DNA is as follows: TGTGCCAGCAGCTCCGTAGGGGACGGATACGAGCAGTACTTC.